The 28 T cell receptor beta chains below were found in one sample sequenced in a study of cytomegalovirus exposure and HLA in healthy donors. 13 Jbeta primers and 60 Vbeta primers were used for the PCR. Method: immunoSEQ multiplex PCR; TCRdb's copy keeps in-frame clones and lacks some. The sample has more than 110,000 clones; about three quarters are singletons. The sample taken for sequencing was PBMCs. Receptors were obtained from a man aged 18-30 years in good health and CMV-seronegative.

This chain joins TRBV27 and TRBJ2-7; TRBD2 agrees at 10 bases. Germline V gene sequence: CDR1 MNHEY, CDR2 SMNVEV (reference sequence). The CDR3 runs to 15 residues. V was clipped by 4 bases and J by 3 bases; unmatched bases: 6. DNA for the CDR3: TGTGCCAGCAGTTCCAGGACTAGCGGATACTACGAGCAGTACTTC. Its translation is CASSSRTSGYYEQYF.

V and J are TRBV4-1 and TRBJ2-1; TRBD2 aligns across 13 bases. The CDR3 has 19 residues. Germline CDR1 is MGHRA and CDR2 is YSYEKL. J gave up 0 bases and V 6 bases, and 11 bases lay outside the gene matches. CDR3 coding DNA: TGCGCCAGCAGTCAACCGGGACTAGCGGGATTGGGCTCCTACAATGAGCAGTTCTTC. As protein: CASSQPGLAGLGSYNEQFF.

The chain combines TRBV6-1 with TRBJ2-1; 7 nucleotides line up with TRBD1. The CDR3 is made up of 15 amino acids. Per the germline V gene, CDR1 is MNHNS and CDR2 is SASEGT. The ends lost 5 bases at V and 0 bases at J; junction bases unmatched: 4. CDR3 DNA: TGTGCCAGCAGTTCGGACAGGTTCTCCTACAATGAGCAGTTCTTC. This codes for CASSSDRFSYNEQFF.

The chain is built from TRBV9 and TRBJ2-3; TRBD2 aligns across 11 bases. Germline V CDR1 and CDR2: SGDLS, YYNGEE. The ends lost 0 bases at V and 6 bases at J; junction bases unmatched: 6. The CDR3 loop spans 16 amino acids. CDR3 DNA: TGTGCCAGCAGCGTAGTTAGCGGGGGGGACGATGATACGCAGTATTTT. It encodes CASSVVSGGDDDTQYF.

The rearrangement uses TRBV7-6 and TRBJ1-6; D call uncertain. The CDR3 covers 14 residues. Germline CDR1 reads SGHVS; CDR2 reads FNYEAQ. The V and J ends lost 3 bases and 7 bases respectively, with 10 bases between them. The CDR3 DNA reads as TGTGCCAGCAGCTTCTCAGTGGAGAATTCACCCCTCCACTTT. Its translation: CASSFSVENSPLHF. The variable domain in full, completed from reference TRBV7-6 and TRBJ1-6, reads GAGVSQSPRYKVTKRGQDVALRCDPISGHVSLYWYRQALGQGPEFLTYFNYEAQQDKSGLPNDRFSAERPEGSISTLTIQRTEQRDSAMYRCASSFSVENSPLHFGNGTRLTVT.

This chain joins TRBV18 and TRBJ1-6, with D hard to call. This CDR3 region has 17 residues. Trimming stripped 1 base from V and 8 bases from J, with 18 bases between. The germline V gene encodes CDR1 KGHSH and CDR2 LQKENI. CDR3 sequence (DNA): TGTGCCAGCTCACCACTGTCTCTCCGGGATGGCCATTCACCCCTCCACTTT. Translation: CASSPLSLRDGHSPLHF.

The chain carries TRBV6-5 and TRBJ2-1; TRBD2 matches at 8 bases. V shed 4 bases, J shed 8 bases, and the junction held 13 bases outside the gene matches. Germline CDR1 is MNHEY and CDR2 is SVGAGI. This CDR3 has 16 amino acids. The CDR3 protein is CASSSPTSGRVDEQFF. The CDR3 bases are TGTGCCAGCAGTTCCCCCACTAGCGGACGGGTCGATGAGCAGTTCTTC.

This clone was picked up a small number of times. This chain connects TRBV6-1 to TRBJ1-1; D is ambiguous. Trimming took 4 bases from V and 4 from J, leaving 13 bases between them. This CDR3 has 14 residues. Germline V CDR1 and CDR2: MNHNS, SASEGT. CDR3 DNA: TGTGCCAGCAGTGCGGAGATATTAGCCACTGAAGCTTTCTTT. It specifies CASSAEILATEAFF.

This clone has a handful of counts. This chain joins TRBV7-2 and TRBJ1-1, with TRBD1 as a possible D gene (6 bases). Between the trimmed V and J ends, which lost 1 base and 4 bases, there was a span of 10 bases. Germline V gene lookup returns CDR1 SGHTA and CDR2 FQGNSA. The length of the CDR3 is 14 residues. The CDR3 nucleotides are TGTGCCAGCAGCTTAGGAGGGGGGGGCACTGAAGCTTTCTTT. Protein product: CASSLGGGGTEAFF.

This clone has just a few counts. Other DNA sequences in this specimen translate into the identical CDR3. V usage is TRBV6-1 and J usage is TRBJ2-7, with 9 bases matching TRBD1. V lost 5 bases to trimming and J lost 10 bases; unmatched junction nucleotides: 12. This CDR3 region has 14 residues. Germline lookup yields CDR1 MNHNS and CDR2 SASEGT. In DNA form, the CDR3 reads TGTGCCAGCAGTAGTCCGGGACAGGGATCCCCACAGTACTTC. It encodes CASSSPGQGSPQYF.

The chain is built from TRBV7-8 and TRBJ2-3; 9 nucleotides line up with TRBD2. The germline V gene has CDR1 SGHVS and CDR2 FQNEAQ. The CDR3 runs to 15 residues. Trimming removed 3 bases from V and 7 bases from J; junction bases left unmatched: 8. CDR3 bases: TGTGCCAGCAGCTTTATTAGCGGGAGAGACAATACGCAGTATTTT. Amino acids: CASSFISGRDNTQYF. The full variable domain, its missing parts supplied by reference TRBV7-8 and TRBJ2-3, is GAGVSQSPRYKVAKRGQDVALRCDPISGHVSLFWYQQALGQGPEFLTYFQNEAQLDKSGLPSDRFFAERPEGSVSTLKIQRTQQEDSAVYLCASSFISGRDNTQYFGPGTRLTVL.

The CDR3 loop is CASSSPREVAEDYEQYF. CDR3 nucleotides: TGTGCCAGCAGTTCCCCCCGTGAAGTAGCGGAGGACTACGAGCAGTACTTC. The genes are TRBV28 and TRBJ2-7, with D perhaps TRBD2 (6 bases). Germline CDR1 MDHEN, CDR2 SYDVKM. This CDR3 is built from 17 residues. V lost 4 bases and J lost 3, with 22 bases in between.

Notes on this clone: A read error may account for a junction end that differs from germline. The chain combines TRBV7-2 with TRBJ1-2; D not certain. Per germline, CDR1 SGHTA and CDR2 FQGNSA. This CDR3 comprises 14 residues. The CDR3 coding sequence is TGTGCCAACAGCTTAGAGGCGGCGAACTATGGCTACACCTTC. Translated, it gives CANSLEAANYGYTF.

The chain employs TRBV7-9 and TRBJ2-3; 8 nucleotides agree with TRBD2. CDR3 length: 15 amino acids. Germline CDR1 SEHNR, CDR2 FQNEAQ (reference sequence). After removal of 0 bases from V and 3 bases from J, the junction contained 2 bases not matched to a gene. The CDR3 DNA reads TGTGCCAGCAGCTTAGCAGCGGGGGAAACAGATACGCAGTATTTT. This translates into CASSLAAGETDTQYF.

This clone came up a few times. The V gene is TRBV27, the J gene TRBJ2-5, with 11 bases identical to TRBD2. The CDR3 has 18 residues. Germline values: CDR1 MNHEY, CDR2 SMNVEV (reference sequence). The trim removed 5 bases at V and 11 bases at J, leaving 22 bases unmatched. CDR3 protein: CASSPRQGLAVEGFQQYF. The CDR3 nucleotides are TGTGCCAGCAGTCCCAGACAGGGACTAGCGGTGGAGGGCTTTCAGCAGTACTTC.

The chain recombines TRBV6-1 with TRBJ2-2; 11 positions agree with TRBD1. This CDR3 has 15 residues. The germline gives CDR1 MNHNS, CDR2 SASEGT. V lost 6 bases, J lost 3 bases, and 3 bases stayed unmatched. CDR3 sequence (DNA): TGTGCCAGCAGCTGGGACAGGGGGTACACCGGGGAGCTGTTTTTT. Protein product: CASSWDRGYTGELFF.

This chain uses TRBV2 with TRBJ2-5; maybe TRBD2 (5 bases). This CDR3 contains 13 residues. CDR1 and CDR2 (germline): SNHLY, FYNNEI. V was pared by 6 bases and J by 2 bases, with 10 bases between. The DNA for the CDR3 is TGTGCCAGCAGCTGGCGGGTTCAAGAGACCCAGTACTTC. This codes for CASSWRVQETQYF.

The chain employs TRBV28 and TRBJ2-7; 9 positions match TRBD1. The J segment lost 2 bases and the V segment lost 7 bases, leaving 12 bases of the junction unmatched. Germline V gene lookup returns CDR1 MDHEN and CDR2 SYDVKM. The CDR3 is made up of 16 amino acids. The CDR3 sequence: CASTLKKGQGPYEQYF. The CDR3 DNA is TGTGCCAGCACCCTAAAGAAGGGACAGGGACCCTACGAGCAGTACTTC.

J is TRBJ1-5 and V is TRBV27; weak D call: TRBD1 (6 bases). This CDR3 is 14 amino acids long. CDR1 is MNHEY and CDR2 is SMNVEV in the germline V gene (reference sequence). V was shortened by 6 bases and J by 3 bases, with 12 bases between the two germline ends. The CDR3 DNA sequence: TGTGCCAGCAGCATTCGGGACAACAATCAGCCCCAGCATTTT. Encoded protein: CASSIRDNNQPQHF.

This clone is deemed medium-sized. The chain carries TRBV14 and TRBJ2-1; D unresolved. The CDR3 runs to 13 residues. Germline values: CDR1 SGHDN, CDR2 FVKESK. Trimming cost V 1 base and J 6 bases, with 7 bases left between them. This CDR3 reads CASSQVLGNEQFF. CDR3 DNA sequence: TGTGCCAGCAGCCAAGTCCTCGGCAATGAGCAGTTCTTC.

CDR3 nucleotides: TGCGCCAGCAGTGAGTTCTCACAGGGGATGGATGGCTACACCTTC. Protein sequence: CASSEFSQGMDGYTF. The chain couples TRBV10-2 to TRBJ1-2; 7 positions match TRBD1. This CDR3 spans 15 amino acids. Trimming took 1 base from V and 6 from J; bases not matched to a gene: 8. Germline CDR1 reads WSHSY; CDR2 reads SAAADI.

This sequence joins TRBV10-1 and TRBJ2-7, with a weak D call TRBD1 (6 bases). CDR1 is WNHNN and CDR2 is SYGVQD in the germline V gene (reference sequence). The V gene lost 0 bases and the J gene lost 3 bases, with 12 bases spanning the gap. CDR3 length: 15 residues. The CDR3 DNA reads as TGCGCCAGCAGTGAGTCACAACAGGGATTCTACGAGCAGTACTTC. This encodes CASSESQQGFYEQYF.

This clone was observed once. J is TRBJ1-6 and V is TRBV7-2; D remains ambiguous. The germline V gene encodes CDR1 SGHTA and CDR2 FQGNSA. Between the trimmed V and J ends, which lost 5 bases and 8 bases, there was a span of 7 bases. The CDR3 extends over 12 amino acids. This CDR3 reads CASSRYHSPLHF. For the CDR3, the DNA is TGTGCCAGCAGCCGCTACCATTCACCCCTCCACTTT.

The chain has TRBV28 and TRBJ1-1, with D hard to call. Germline V gene sequence: CDR1 MDHEN, CDR2 SYDVKM. V was shortened by 7 bases and J by 6 bases, with 12 bases between the two germline ends. The CDR3 runs 12 residues. The DNA for the CDR3 is TGTGCCAGCACCCCAGGTCCGTCTGAAGCTTTCTTT. This translates into CASTPGPSEAFF.

The CDR3 loop is CASRPLGREGAVEQYF. CDR3 nucleotides: TGTGCCAGCAGGCCCCTTGGCCGGGAGGGAGCAGTCGAGCAGTACTTC. This chain joins TRBV7-9 and TRBJ2-7, with 8 bases fitting TRBD2. The V gene's germline CDR1 is SEHNR and CDR2 FQNEAQ (reference sequence). The V gene end was trimmed by 6 bases and the J gene end by 6 bases; junction bases not matched to a gene: 16. The CDR3 is 16 residues long.

The chain carries TRBV27 and TRBJ1-2, with D possibly TRBD1 on 6 matching bases. Germline-derived CDR1 and CDR2 are MNHEY and SMNVEV (reference sequence). This CDR3 region has 16 residues. V was cut by 5 bases and J by 2 bases, with 18 bases left in between. CDR3 region: CASSPALAQGNYGYTF. The CDR3 DNA sequence: TGTGCCAGCAGTCCCGCATTGGCACAGGGAAACTATGGCTACACCTTC.

V and J are TRBV11-2 and TRBJ2-3; a weak D match, TRBD2 (6 bases). This CDR3 spans 12 amino acids. Germline lookup yields CDR1 SGHAT and CDR2 FQNNGV. V shed 4 bases and J shed 6 bases, with 8 bases lying between them. The CDR3 nucleotides read TGTGCCAGCAGCTCAACTAGCGATACGCAGTATTTT. Translating it yields CASSSTSDTQYF.

The chain recombines TRBV5-1 with TRBJ2-3; 7 nucleotides agree with TRBD2. Germline-derived CDR1 and CDR2 are SGHRS and YFSETQ. There are 16 residues in the CDR3. Trimming took 0 bases from V and 4 from J; bases not matched to a gene: 8. The CDR3 DNA reads TGCGCCAGCAGCTTGGTGCTCGCGGGAGACTCAGATACGCAGTATTTT. Translating it yields CASSLVLAGDSDTQYF.